Here is one T cell receptor beta chain with its context. The ends were cut back, 4 bases at V and 1 base at J, with 10 bases in the middle. This CDR3 is 14 amino acids long. Germline lookup yields CDR1 LGHDT and CDR2 YNNKEL (reference sequence). The data were taken from a study of blood T cell repertoires in COVID-19. Study at large: Donors in the United States, Italy and Spain gave samples during acute or convalescent COVID-19.

Source study methods: Using reference gene primer amplification, nucleated cell counts were estimated. Method: immunoSEQ multiplex PCR; TCRdb's copy keeps in-frame clones and lacks some. V and J calls and clone size follow that table, whereas D and trimming were derived from the DNA. The sample has a few hundred thousand clones; roughly nine tenths are singletons. Each participant's cohort was designated according to participant-reported clinical history. Recovered status in Cohort 3 required two negative PCRs, clearance, or symptom resolution. This clonotype was sampled from a woman in her fifties or sixties who had recovered from COVID-19. Sequencing input: PBMCs or T cells enriched from blood (not recorded which). The chain is built from TRBV3-1 (or the pseudogene TRBV3-2) and TRBJ2-5; tentative D call: TRBD1 (5 bases). In DNA form, the CDR3 reads TGTGCCAGCAGCCCAACAGGTATCCAAGAGACCCAGTACTTC. This sequence encodes CASSPTGIQETQYF.